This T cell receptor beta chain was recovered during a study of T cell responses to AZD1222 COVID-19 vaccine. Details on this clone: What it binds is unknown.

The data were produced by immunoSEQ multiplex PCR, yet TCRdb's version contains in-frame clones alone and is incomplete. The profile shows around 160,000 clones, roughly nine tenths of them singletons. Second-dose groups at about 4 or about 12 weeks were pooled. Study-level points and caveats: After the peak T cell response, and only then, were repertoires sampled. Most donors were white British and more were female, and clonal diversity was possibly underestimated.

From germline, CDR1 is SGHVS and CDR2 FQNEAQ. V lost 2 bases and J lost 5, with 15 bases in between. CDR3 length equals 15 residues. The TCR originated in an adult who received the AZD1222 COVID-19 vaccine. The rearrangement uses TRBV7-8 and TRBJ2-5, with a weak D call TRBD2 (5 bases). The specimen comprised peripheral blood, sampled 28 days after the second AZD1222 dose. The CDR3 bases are TGTGCCAGCAGCTTACTCCCCCTGCAGCGGGAGACCCAGTACTTC. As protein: CASSLLPLQRETQYF.